This TCR beta chain was identified in a study of blood T cell repertoires in COVID-19. Study-level background: Sites across the United States, Italy and Spain contributed samples from acute and convalescent COVID-19. The cDNA or gDNA used as material had been derived from T cells, B-cell-depleted T cells, or PBMCs.

Assay used: immunoSEQ multiplex PCR; TCRdb lists only in-frame clones, some missing. The data contain some 330,000 clones, more than 85% of them singletons. Trimming pared 0 bases from V and 8 bases from J, leaving 17 bases between. The CDR3 runs 15 residues. The V gene's germline CDR1 is SGHNT and CDR2 YYREEE (reference sequence). Enrollees, about 18 to 90 years old, lived in 24 US areas. All recovered Cohort 3 donors got two negative PCRs, got clearance, or saw symptom resolution. The TCR comes from a young woman who had recovered from COVID-19. Specimen: PBMCs or T cells enriched from blood (not recorded which). The gene calls are TRBV5-4 and TRBJ1-2; maybe TRBD1 (5 bases). Written as DNA, the CDR3 is TGTGCCAGCAGCTTGGCCGGGCAGGGCCCCGGCGGCTACACCTTC. Its translation is CASSLAGQGPGGYTF.